Each of the 31 T cell receptor beta chains below was sequenced from the same sample in a study of blood T cell repertoires in COVID-19. The table came from immunoSEQ multiplex PCR; TCRdb's copy has only in-frame clones and leaves some out. This sample has approximately 210,000 clones, with around 78% found just once. Sequencing used peripheral blood. The receptor source for this set is a woman between 65 and 79 years old with active or convalescent COVID-19.

The chain couples TRBV28 to TRBJ2-5; 10 bases are shared with TRBD2. The CDR3 extends over 15 amino acids. From germline, CDR1 is MDHEN and CDR2 SYDVKM. Unmatched junction bases numbered 5, after V lost 2 bases and J lost 5 bases. For the CDR3, the DNA is TGTGCCAGCAGTTTAGGGCTAGCGGGAGTCGAGACCCAGTACTTC. It yields the protein CASSLGLAGVETQYF. Full variable domain (missing parts from reference TRBV28 and TRBJ2-5): DVKVTQSSRYLVKRTGEKVFLECVQDMDHENMFWYRQDPGLGLRLIYFSYDVKMKEKGDIPEGYSVSREKKERFSLILESASTNQTSMYLCASSLGLAGVETQYFGPGTRLLVL.

This chain connects TRBV30 to TRBJ2-1; D is perhaps TRBD2 (6 bases). The CDR3 is made up of 24 amino acids. Trimming removed 0 bases at V and 0 bases at J, with 36 bases between. CDR1 and CDR2 from the germline V gene are GTSNPN and SVGIG (reference sequence). The DNA for the CDR3 is TGTGCCTGGAGTGTACGTTTTGGGAGGCGGGGTAGCGCACAATCATCGAGCTCCTACAATGAGCAGTTCTTC. Translating gives CAWSVRFGRRGSAQSSSSYNEQFF.

V is TRBV2 and J is TRBJ2-1, with 7 bases fitting TRBD2. The CDR3 consists of 14 residues. The trim removed 7 bases at V and 2 bases at J, leaving 5 bases unmatched. Germline assignment: CDR1 SNHLY and CDR2 FYNNEI. CDR3 sequence reads: CASNWGGPYNEQFF. Here the CDR3 DNA reads TGTGCCAGCAACTGGGGGGGACCCTACAATGAGCAGTTCTTC.

This clone was detected only once. The genes are TRBV7-2 and TRBJ2-3; tentative D call: TRBD1 (6 bases). Germline-derived CDR1 and CDR2 are SGHTA and FQGNSA. CDR3 length: 14 residues. Trimming cost V 7 bases and J 2 bases, with 13 bases left between them. The DNA for the CDR3 is TGTGCCAGCACGGCGCAGGGGAACACAGATACGCAGTATTTT. Amino acid sequence: CASTAQGNTDTQYF.

The chain employs TRBV5-6 and TRBJ1-4, with D perhaps TRBD1 (5 bases). The CDR3 consists of 16 residues. Germline V gene data show CDR1 as SGHDT and CDR2 as YYEEEE. Between the trimmed V and J ends, which lost 4 bases and 0 bases, there was a span of 13 bases. The chain's CDR3 is CASSRRQGSTNEKLFF. The CDR3 DNA follows: TGTGCCAGCAGCCGCAGGCAGGGTTCAACTAATGAAAAACTGTTTTTT.

This clone was detected only once. The V and J genes are TRBV20-1 and TRBJ2-3, with D unresolved. Trimming removed 1 base at V and 7 bases at J, with 6 bases between. Germline V gene lookup returns CDR1 DFQATT and CDR2 SNEGSKA (reference sequence). The CDR3 has 11 amino acids. The CDR3 loop reads CSARVLYTQYF. The CDR3 DNA reads TGCAGTGCTAGAGTCCTATATACGCAGTATTTT.

The CDR3 bases are TGTGCCAGCTCAGGGCAGGTCTACGAGCAGTACTTC. It codes for CASSGQVYEQYF. The chain joins TRBV18 to TRBJ2-7; D gene uncertain. The CDR3 length is 12 residues. V lost 5 bases, J lost 3 bases, and 8 bases lay in between. The V gene's germline CDR1 is KGHSH and CDR2 LQKENI.

The genes are TRBV30 and TRBJ2-1; 7 bases fit TRBD2. This CDR3 contains 14 residues. CDR1 is GTSNPN and CDR2 is SVGIG in the germline V gene (reference sequence). V trimming: 2 bases; J trimming: 11 bases; junction bases outside the gene matches: 12. CDR3 amino acids: CAWSKGLTPSKQFF. The CDR3 DNA reads as TGTGCCTGGAGTAAGGGACTAACCCCCTCGAAGCAGTTCTTC.

The V call is TRBV24-1, the J call TRBJ2-5; 10 bases are a match to TRBD1. The CDR3 has 15 amino acids. CDR1 and CDR2 (germline): KGHDR, SFDVKD. After removal of 6 bases from V and 4 bases from J, the junction contained 7 bases not matched to a gene. The CDR3, as DNA: TGTGCCACCAGTCCCGCCGGGACAGGGGCAGAGACCCAGTACTTC. Its translation: CATSPAGTGAETQYF.

On this clone itself: At one boundary the junction diverges from the germline segment, which might be a read error. V gene TRBV7-7 combines with J gene TRBJ2-5; TRBD2 aligns across 7 bases. CDR1 and CDR2 (germline): SSHAT, FNYEAQ (reference sequence). This CDR3 is 13 amino acids long. CDR3: CASSLQLAETQYF. The CDR3 DNA reads TGTGCTAGCAGCTTACAACTAGCGGAGACCCAGTACTTC.

This clone was picked up a small number of times. The chain recombines TRBV10-2 with TRBJ2-7, with TRBD1 matching 7 bases. The CDR3 is 16 residues long. Trimming at V came to 2 bases and at J to 2 bases, leaving 9 bases not matched to a gene. Germline V lookup: CDR1 WSHSY, CDR2 SAAADI. The CDR3 DNA reads TGCGCCAGCAGTGAGATGGGGACAGTCCGCGCCTACGAGCAGTACTTC. The encoded protein is CASSEMGTVRAYEQYF.

This chain connects TRBV6-5 to TRBJ1-5; 7 bases are a match to TRBD1. This CDR3 is 14 amino acids long. With 4 bases clipped from V and 2 bases from J, the junction kept 2 bases outside the gene matches. In germline, CDR1 is MNHEY, CDR2 SVGAGI. CDR3 sequence reads: CASSFDRGNQPQHF. The DNA of the CDR3 is TGTGCCAGCAGTTTCGACAGGGGCAATCAGCCCCAGCATTTT.

This clone appeared a few times. The chain joins TRBV4-1 to TRBJ2-3, with 10 bases aligning to TRBD2. The CDR3 spans 15 residues. The junction had 2 bases not matched to a gene; V was cut back by 0 bases and J by 5 bases. CDR1 and CDR2 (germline): MGHRA, YSYEKL. Here the CDR3 reads CASSQDRLAGDTQYF. The CDR3 DNA is TGCGCCAGCAGCCAAGATCGACTAGCGGGAGATACGCAGTATTTT.

The J gene is TRBJ1-4, the V gene TRBV3-1 (or the pseudogene TRBV3-2); D is unclear. The germline CDR1 and CDR2 sequences are LGHDT and YNNKEL (reference sequence). CDR3 length equals 12 residues. Trimming took 4 bases from V and 8 from J, leaving 8 bases between them. This CDR3 is CASSLGLEKLFF. The CDR3 region has the DNA TGTGCCAGCAGCCTCGGACTGGAAAAACTGTTTTTT.

J is TRBJ2-7 and V is TRBV5-1, with TRBD1 identical over 8 bases. The CDR3 loop spans 13 amino acids. Germline V gene sequence: CDR1 SGHRS, CDR2 YFSETQ. The V and J ends lost 2 bases and 3 bases, in that order; junction bases with no gene match: 1. The CDR3 spells CASSFDRGYEQYF. CDR3 coding DNA: TGCGCCAGCAGCTTTGACAGGGGCTACGAGCAGTACTTC.

V is TRBV27 and J is TRBJ2-3, with TRBD2 matching over 8 bases. The CDR3 loop spans 15 amino acids. Germline trimming cut 2 bases from V and 5 bases from J; bases unmatched to any gene: 6. Germline loops: CDR1 MNHEY, CDR2 SMNVEV (reference sequence). The CDR3 sequence: CASSLGLARGDTQYF. The CDR3 DNA is TGTGCCAGCAGTTTAGGACTAGCCAGGGGAGATACGCAGTATTTT.

The J gene is TRBJ1-1, the V gene TRBV29-1, with D possibly matching TRBD1 (5 bases). Germline V lookup: CDR1 SQVTM, CDR2 ANQGSEA. The CDR3 contains 13 residues. The V end lost 4 bases, the J end lost 3 bases, and 12 bases lay between the germline ends. CDR3: CSVVGQGDTEAFF. CDR3 sequence (DNA): TGCAGCGTTGTCGGGCAGGGCGACACTGAAGCTTTCTTT.

The V and J genes are TRBV25-1 and TRBJ2-1; 8 bases fit TRBD1. V shed 4 bases, J shed 2 bases, and the junction held 4 bases outside the gene matches. This CDR3 has 15 amino acids. Germline V CDR1 and CDR2: MGHDK, SYGVNS. The CDR3 DNA follows: TGTGCCAGCAGTGTTGGACAGGGAACCTACAATGAGCAGTTCTTC. Encoded protein: CASSVGQGTYNEQFF.

The CDR3 protein is CAWSPGAEAFF. As DNA, the CDR3 is TGTGCCTGGAGCCCCGGGGCTGAAGCTTTCTTT. This rearrangement joins TRBV30 to TRBJ1-1; D ambiguous. There are 11 residues in the CDR3. Per the germline V gene, CDR1 is GTSNPN and CDR2 is SVGIG (reference sequence). V was pared by 3 bases and J by 6 bases, with 8 bases between. Full variable domain (remainder filled in from reference TRBV30 and TRBJ1-1): SQTIHQWPATLVQPVGSPLSLECTVEGTSNPNLYWYRQAAGRGLQLLFYSVGIGQISSEVPQNLSASRPQDRQFILSSKKLLLSDSGFYLCAWSPGAEAFFGQGTRLTVV.

The V call is TRBV18, the J call TRBJ2-1; 15 nucleotides align to TRBD2. The CDR3 runs to 16 residues. Per germline, CDR1 KGHSH and CDR2 LQKENI. V lost 0 bases and J lost 8; bases outside the gene matches: 2. The CDR3 region is CASSPPGLAGGYEQFF. As DNA, the CDR3 is TGTGCCAGCTCACCACCGGGACTAGCGGGGGGCTATGAGCAGTTCTTC.

The CDR3 DNA reads TGTGCCAGCAGCCAGGGAGTCACACTAGCGGGGGGGCGTACGCAGTATTTT. Protein sequence: CASSQGVTLAGGRTQYF. The chain joins TRBV6-2 or TRBV6-3 to TRBJ2-3; 13 nucleotides agree with TRBD2. Trimming cost V 6 bases and J 8 bases; bases outside gene matches: 14. Germline lookup yields CDR1 MNHEY and CDR2 SVGEGT. The CDR3 spans 17 residues.

The chain has TRBV13 and TRBJ1-5; D is undetermined. Trimming pared 0 bases from V and 7 bases from J, leaving 13 bases between. Germline V lookup: CDR1 PRHDT, CDR2 FYEKMQ (reference sequence). The CDR3 runs to 15 residues. The CDR3 here is CASSLGARDRQPQHF. CDR3 coding DNA: TGTGCCAGCAGCTTAGGTGCGAGGGATCGGCAGCCCCAGCATTTT.

This clone was detected a few times. The chain combines TRBV28 with TRBJ1-1; TRBD1 aligns across 10 bases. Germline CDR1 MDHEN, CDR2 SYDVKM. After removal of 7 bases from V and 5 bases from J, the junction contained 10 bases not matched to a gene. CDR3 size: 15 residues. The CDR3 bases are TGTGCCAGCACTGGGCCGGACAGGGGGGAAACTGAAGCTTTCTTT. Translation: CASTGPDRGETEAFF.

The V call is TRBV10-3, the J call TRBJ1-4; TRBD1 aligns across 9 bases. This CDR3 has 15 residues. CDR1 and CDR2 (germline): ENHRY, SYGVKD. V shed 2 bases, J shed 7 bases, and the junction held 5 bases outside the gene matches. CDR3 residues: CAISEGQGFGEKLFF. In DNA form, the CDR3 reads TGTGCCATCAGTGAGGGACAGGGGTTTGGTGAAAAACTGTTTTTT.

The V and J genes are TRBV28 and TRBJ1-5; D may be TRBD1 (5 bases). With 4 bases removed from V and 5 bases from J, the gap between germline ends came to 12 bases. There are 14 residues in the CDR3. Germline V gene lookup returns CDR1 MDHEN and CDR2 SYDVKM. In DNA form, the CDR3 reads TGTGCCAGCAGTTCACTGGGGCCTCATCAGCCCCAGCATTTT. Translated: CASSSLGPHQPQHF.

The chain joins TRBV11-2 to TRBJ1-1; the D is unclear. The CDR3 is made up of 14 amino acids. V was trimmed by 2 bases and J by 2 bases, leaving 9 bases between them. CDR1 and CDR2 from the germline V gene are SGHAT and FQNNGV. The CDR3 DNA is TGTGCCAGCAGCTTAAACTTATTCAACACTGAAGCTTTCTTT. It specifies CASSLNLFNTEAFF.

This clone was detected once. The chain uses TRBV7-6 and TRBJ2-1; D not resolved. The V gene's germline CDR1 is SGHVS and CDR2 FNYEAQ. V was cut by 3 bases and J by 4 bases, with 7 bases left in between. This CDR3 region has 13 residues. The CDR3, as DNA: TGTGCCAGCAGCTTTAACACATACAATGAGCAGTTCTTC. The encoded protein is CASSFNTYNEQFF.

The chain uses TRBV18 and TRBJ2-6; possible D gene TRBD1, 6 bases. In germline, CDR1 is KGHSH, CDR2 LQKENI. The ends were cut back, 2 bases at V and 4 bases at J, with 24 bases in the middle. The CDR3 is made up of 20 amino acids. CDR3 loop: CASSPNRQGLPPKGANVLTF. CDR3 DNA: TGTGCCAGCTCACCAAACAGGCAGGGGTTGCCACCCAAAGGGGCCAACGTCCTGACTTTC.

The chain joins TRBV19 to TRBJ2-2; D possibly corresponds to TRBD2 (5 bases). Germline CDR1 is LNHDA and CDR2 is SQIVND (reference sequence). V lost 1 base to trimming and J lost 2 bases, with 11 bases between them. This CDR3 contains 16 residues. CDR3 region: CASSIGVRANTGELFF. For the CDR3, the DNA is TGTGCCAGTAGTATAGGGGTGAGGGCCAACACCGGGGAGCTGTTTTTT.

The chain joins TRBV6-5 to TRBJ1-3; D is ambiguous. The V and J ends lost 5 bases and 3 bases respectively, with 14 bases between them. CDR3 length: 15 residues. From germline, CDR1 is MNHEY and CDR2 SVGAGI. DNA for the CDR3: TGTGCCAGCAGTATGCTACGGGTGTATGGAAACACCATATATTTT. This codes for CASSMLRVYGNTIYF.

This chain links TRBV7-2 with TRBJ1-1, with D unresolved. Germline V lookup: CDR1 SGHTA, CDR2 FQGNSA. The CDR3 length is 14 residues. V was pared by 5 bases and J by 5 bases, with 15 bases between. The CDR3 bases are TGTGCCAGCAGCCTAGTATCCTTCGGGACTGAAGCTTTCTTT. It is translated as CASSLVSFGTEAFF.